One T cell receptor (beta chain) is described in this entry. Its antigen is currently not known. Base qualities are not recorded, but no much larger clone differs from it by a single base. The germline V gene specifies SGHRS as CDR1 and YFSETQ as CDR2. Trimmed from V: 4 bases; trimmed from J: 5 bases; junction bases lacking a gene match: 5. From cysteine to phenylalanine, the CDR3 is 13 amino acids long. The retained sequence is limited to the CDR3, 39 bases, with the frame set at the first base. TCRbeta CDR3 regions were amplified from genomic DNA using the immunoSEQ Assay, a bias-controlled multiplex PCR. On the authors' methods: The number of nucleated cells in each sample was estimated from the amplification of reference gene primers within the assay. To quantify the absolute abundance of each unique TCRbeta CDR3 rearrangement, sequence reads were collapsed and filtered. Productive Simpson clonality was computed per sample as the square root of Simpson's diversity index over productive rearrangements. As stored in TCRdb, this immuneACCESS dataset retains in-frame rearrangements with V and J assigned. A fraction of the clones does not appear; measured against another copy, unresolved V genes explain less than half of the discrepancy, and the remainder lacks a known reason. V, J and clone size are taken as reported in that table, and D and trimming were inferred from the DNA itself. This sample gives about 330,000 clones in total; about 86% of them show up just once. Around 1.2% of the sample is in the top ten clones.

This sample is drawn from a study of blood T cell repertoires in COVID-19 (dated by TCRdb to the early 2020s). Context from the whole study: Samples covering the acute and convalescent phases of COVID-19 were provided by collaborators in the United States, Italy and Spain. Samples were obtained from the ongoing ImmuneRACE study (first 160 participants) and from 1,254 subjects provided by 6 global collaborators. Where available, HLA class I and class II types were obtained from metadata supplied by the sample provider rather than from assay-based typing. The material from the prospective study consisted of cDNA or gDNA derived from T cells, B-cell-depleted T cells, or PBMCs. The dataset comprised deeply sampled blood TCRbeta repertoires from subjects exposed to, actively infected with, or recovered from COVID-19. The repertoires were released in a freely available public database intended as a resource for research on the immune response to SARS-CoV-2. Nearly every sample came with metadata listing a de-identified subject ID, COVID-19 status, age in years and sex. Findings and caveats that apply to the study as a whole: How much clinical and demographic metadata was included differed by source and by participant, and the metadata was provided uncurated.

The collaborating institutions used their own protocols to collect whole blood in K2EDTA tubes. For TCRbeta analysis, collaborators shipped samples in one of three forms: frozen whole blood, isolated PBMCs, or DNA extracted from either of those sample types. Recombination joined TRBV5-1 with TRBJ2-5; 7 central bases correspond to TRBD1. Sequencing was carried out using peripheral blood. The clonotype was recovered from a woman aged 50 to 60 with acute or convalescent COVID-19. The DNA sequence is as follows: TGCGCCAGCAGCGTGACAGGGACGGAGACCCAGTACTTC. It codes for CASSVTGTETQYF. The entire variable domain, with the stretches around the CDR3 drawn from the reference TRBV5-1 and TRBJ2-5 proteins, is KAGVTQTPRYLIKTRGQQVTLSCSPISGHRSVSWYQQTPGQGLQFLFEYFSETQRNKGNFPGRFSGRQFSNSRSEMNVSTLELGDSALYLCASSVTGTETQYFGPGTRLLVL.